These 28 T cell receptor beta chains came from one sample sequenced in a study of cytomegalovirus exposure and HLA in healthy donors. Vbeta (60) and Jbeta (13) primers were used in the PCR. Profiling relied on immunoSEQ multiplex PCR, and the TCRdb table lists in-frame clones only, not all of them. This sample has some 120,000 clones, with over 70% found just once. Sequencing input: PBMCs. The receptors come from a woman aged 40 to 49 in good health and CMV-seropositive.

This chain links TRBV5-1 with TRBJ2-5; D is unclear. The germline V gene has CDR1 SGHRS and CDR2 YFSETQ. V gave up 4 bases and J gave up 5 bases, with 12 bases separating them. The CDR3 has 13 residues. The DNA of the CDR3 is TGCGCCAGCAGCCCTTATAGTGTGGAGACCCAGTACTTC. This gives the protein CASSPYSVETQYF.

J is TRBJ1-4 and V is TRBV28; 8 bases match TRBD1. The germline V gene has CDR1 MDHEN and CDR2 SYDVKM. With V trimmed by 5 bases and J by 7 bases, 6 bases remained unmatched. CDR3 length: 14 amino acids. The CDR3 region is CASSLTGAAEKLFF. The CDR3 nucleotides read TGTGCCAGCAGTCTGACAGGGGCGGCTGAAAAACTGTTTTTT.

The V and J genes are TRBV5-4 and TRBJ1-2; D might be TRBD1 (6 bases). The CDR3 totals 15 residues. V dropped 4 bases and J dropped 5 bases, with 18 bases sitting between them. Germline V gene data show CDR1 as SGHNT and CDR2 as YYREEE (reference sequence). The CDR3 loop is CASSVGGGSTYGYTF. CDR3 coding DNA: TGTGCCAGCAGCGTAGGTGGGGGCAGTACGTATGGCTACACCTTC.

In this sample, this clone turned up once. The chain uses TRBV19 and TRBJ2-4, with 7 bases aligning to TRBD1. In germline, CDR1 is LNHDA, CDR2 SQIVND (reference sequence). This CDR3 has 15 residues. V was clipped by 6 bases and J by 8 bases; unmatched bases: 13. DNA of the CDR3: TGTGCCAGTAGGGGCCCTAAACAGGGGCGCGACATTCAGTACTTC. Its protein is CASRGPKQGRDIQYF.

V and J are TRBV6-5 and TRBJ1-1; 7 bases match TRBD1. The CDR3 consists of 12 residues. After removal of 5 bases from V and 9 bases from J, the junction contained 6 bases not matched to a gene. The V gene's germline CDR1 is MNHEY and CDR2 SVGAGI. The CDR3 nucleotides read TGTGCCAGCAGTCGAAAGGGACAGAAAGCTTTCTTT. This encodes CASSRKGQKAFF.

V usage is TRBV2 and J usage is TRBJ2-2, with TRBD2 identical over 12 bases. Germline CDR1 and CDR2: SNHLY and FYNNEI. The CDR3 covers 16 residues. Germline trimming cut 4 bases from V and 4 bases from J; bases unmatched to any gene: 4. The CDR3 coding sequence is TGTGCCAGCAGTGGGACTAGCGGGGAGCTCACCGGGGAGCTGTTTTTT. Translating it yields CASSGTSGELTGELFF.

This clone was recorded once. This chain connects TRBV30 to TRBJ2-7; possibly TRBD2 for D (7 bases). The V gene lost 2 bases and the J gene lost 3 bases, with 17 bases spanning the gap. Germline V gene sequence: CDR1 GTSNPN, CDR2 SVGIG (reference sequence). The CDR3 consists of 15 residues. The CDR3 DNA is TGTGCCTGGAGTCTTGGTGGGGGGGCGGTCTACGAGCAGTACTTC. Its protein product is CAWSLGGGAVYEQYF.

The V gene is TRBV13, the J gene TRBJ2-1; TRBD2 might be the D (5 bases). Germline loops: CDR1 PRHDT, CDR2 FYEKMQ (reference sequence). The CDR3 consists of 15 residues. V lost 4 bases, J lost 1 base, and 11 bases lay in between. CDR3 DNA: TGTGCCAGCAGCTCGAGGGTAGGGTCCTACAATGAGCAGTTCTTC. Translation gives CASSSRVGSYNEQFF.

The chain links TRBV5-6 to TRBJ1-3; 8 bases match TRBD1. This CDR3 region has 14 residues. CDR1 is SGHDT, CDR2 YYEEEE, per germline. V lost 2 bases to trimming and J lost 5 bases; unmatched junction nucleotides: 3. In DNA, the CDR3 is TGTGCCAGCAGCTTTACAGGGGGTAGAAACACCATATATTTT. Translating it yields CASSFTGGRNTIYF. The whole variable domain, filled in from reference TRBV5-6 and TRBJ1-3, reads DAGVTQSPTHLIKTRGQQVTLRCSPKSGHDTVSWYQQALGQGPQFIFQYYEEEERQRGNFPDRFSGHQFPNYSSELNVNALLLGDSALYLCASSFTGGRNTIYFGEGSWLTVV.

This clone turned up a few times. This chain's CDR3 is CASSPYAGTSTDTQYF. CDR3 sequence (DNA): TGTGCCAGCAGCCCCTACGCCGGGACTAGCACAGATACGCAGTATTTT. The chain carries TRBV9 and TRBJ2-3; perhaps TRBD2 as D (6 bases). V shed 4 bases and J shed 0 bases, with 15 bases lying between them. There are 16 residues in the CDR3. Looked up from germline, CDR1 is SGDLS and CDR2 is YYNGEE.

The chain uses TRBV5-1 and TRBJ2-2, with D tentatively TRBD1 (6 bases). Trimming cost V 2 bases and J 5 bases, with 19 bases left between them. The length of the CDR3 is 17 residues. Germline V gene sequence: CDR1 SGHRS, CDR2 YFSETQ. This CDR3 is CASSLSNRAQGTGELFF. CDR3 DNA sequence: TGCGCCAGCAGCTTATCCAACAGGGCCCAGGGGACCGGGGAGCTGTTTTTT.

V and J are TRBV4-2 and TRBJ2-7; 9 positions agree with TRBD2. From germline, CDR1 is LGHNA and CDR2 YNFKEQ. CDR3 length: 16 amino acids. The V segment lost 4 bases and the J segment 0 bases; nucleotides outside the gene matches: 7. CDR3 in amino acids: CASSPMTSGSSYEQYF. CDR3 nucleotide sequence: TGTGCCAGCAGCCCAATGACTAGCGGCAGCTCCTACGAGCAGTACTTC.

Here the CDR3 DNA reads TGTGCCAGCAGCTTGCCCATGCTAGCGGGGAGCTCCTACAATGAGCAGTTCTTC. Translating gives CASSLPMLAGSSYNEQFF. The chain recombines TRBV5-8 with TRBJ2-1, with TRBD2 identical over 9 bases. J lost 0 bases, V lost 1 base, and 8 bases had no gene match. There are 18 residues in the CDR3. The germline gives CDR1 SGHTS, CDR2 YDEGEE.

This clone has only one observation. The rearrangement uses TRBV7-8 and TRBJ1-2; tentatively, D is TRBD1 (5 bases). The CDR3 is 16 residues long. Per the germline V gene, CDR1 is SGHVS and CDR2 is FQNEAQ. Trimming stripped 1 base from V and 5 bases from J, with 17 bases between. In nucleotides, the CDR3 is TGTGCCAGCAGCTTAGACGGGGGACCATTGAGATATGGCTACACCTTC. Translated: CASSLDGGPLRYGYTF.

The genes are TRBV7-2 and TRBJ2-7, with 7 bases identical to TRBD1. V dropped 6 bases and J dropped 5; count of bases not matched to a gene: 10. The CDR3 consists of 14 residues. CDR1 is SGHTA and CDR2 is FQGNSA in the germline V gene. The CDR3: CASSFDRARDEQYF. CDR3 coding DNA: TGTGCCAGCAGTTTTGACAGGGCTCGGGACGAGCAGTACTTC. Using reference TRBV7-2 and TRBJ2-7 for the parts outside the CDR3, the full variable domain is GAGVSQSPSNKVTEKGKDVELRCDPISGHTALYWYRQSLGQGLEFLIYFQGNSAPDKSGLPSDRFSAERTGGSVSTLTIQRTQQEDSAVYLCASSFDRARDEQYFGPGTRLTVT.

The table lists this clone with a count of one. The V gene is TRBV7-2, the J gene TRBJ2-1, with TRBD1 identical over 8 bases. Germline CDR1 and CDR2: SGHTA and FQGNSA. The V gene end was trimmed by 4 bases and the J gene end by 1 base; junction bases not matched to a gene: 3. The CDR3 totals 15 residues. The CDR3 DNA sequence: TGTGCCAGCAGCTCCGACAGGGGTTCCTACAATGAGCAGTTCTTC. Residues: CASSSDRGSYNEQFF.

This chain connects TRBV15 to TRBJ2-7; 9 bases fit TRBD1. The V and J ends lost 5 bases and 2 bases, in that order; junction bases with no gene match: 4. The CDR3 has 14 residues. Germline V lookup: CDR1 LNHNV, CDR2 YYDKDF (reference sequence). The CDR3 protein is CATSSRTGAYEQYF. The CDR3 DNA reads TGTGCCACCAGCTCGAGGACAGGGGCCTACGAGCAGTACTTC.

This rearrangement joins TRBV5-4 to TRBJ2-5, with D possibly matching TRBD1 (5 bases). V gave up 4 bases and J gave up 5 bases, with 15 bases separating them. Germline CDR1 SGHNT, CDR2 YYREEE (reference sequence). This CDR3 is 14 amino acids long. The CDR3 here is CASSRQGIGETQYF. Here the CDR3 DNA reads TGTGCCAGCAGCCGGCAGGGTATCGGGGAGACCCAGTACTTC.

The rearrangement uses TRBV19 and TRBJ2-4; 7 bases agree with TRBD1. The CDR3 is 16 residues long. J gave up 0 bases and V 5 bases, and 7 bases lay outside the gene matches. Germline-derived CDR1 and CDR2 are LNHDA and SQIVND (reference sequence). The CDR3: CASSSGQMVAKNIQYF. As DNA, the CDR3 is TGTGCCAGTAGTTCGGGACAGATGGTAGCCAAAAACATTCAGTACTTC.

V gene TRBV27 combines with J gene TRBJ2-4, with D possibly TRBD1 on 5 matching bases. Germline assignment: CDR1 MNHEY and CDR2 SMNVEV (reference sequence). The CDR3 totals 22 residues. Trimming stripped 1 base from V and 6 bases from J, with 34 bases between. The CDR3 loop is CASSLYRVDLRGRTPLLNIQYF. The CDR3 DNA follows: TGTGCCAGCAGTTTATATAGGGTGGATCTAAGGGGTCGCACCCCTCTATTAAACATTCAGTACTTC.

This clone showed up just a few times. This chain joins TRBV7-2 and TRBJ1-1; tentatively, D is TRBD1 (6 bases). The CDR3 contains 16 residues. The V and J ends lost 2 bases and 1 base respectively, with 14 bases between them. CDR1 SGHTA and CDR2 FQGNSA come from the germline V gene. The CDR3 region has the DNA TGTGCCAGCAGCTTACTTCCCGGGGGGGCGAACACTGAAGCTTTCTTT. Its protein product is CASSLLPGGANTEAFF.

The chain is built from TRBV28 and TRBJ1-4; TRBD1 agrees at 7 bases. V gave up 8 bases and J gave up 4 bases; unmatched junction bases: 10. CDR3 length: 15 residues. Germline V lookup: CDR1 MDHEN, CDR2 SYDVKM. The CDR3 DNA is TGTGCCAGCGACTCTACAGGGGCTGATAATGAAAAACTGTTTTTT. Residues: CASDSTGADNEKLFF. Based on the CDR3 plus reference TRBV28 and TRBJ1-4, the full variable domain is DVKVTQSSRYLVKRTGEKVFLECVQDMDHENMFWYRQDPGLGLRLIYFSYDVKMKEKGDIPEGYSVSREKKERFSLILESASTNQTSMYLCASDSTGADNEKLFFGSGTQLSVL.

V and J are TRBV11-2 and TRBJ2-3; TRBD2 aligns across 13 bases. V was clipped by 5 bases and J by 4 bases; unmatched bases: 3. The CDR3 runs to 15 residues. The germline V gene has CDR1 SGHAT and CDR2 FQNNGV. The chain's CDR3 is CASSRTSGSPDTQYF. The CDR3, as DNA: TGTGCCAGCAGCCGGACTAGCGGGAGTCCAGATACGCAGTATTTT.

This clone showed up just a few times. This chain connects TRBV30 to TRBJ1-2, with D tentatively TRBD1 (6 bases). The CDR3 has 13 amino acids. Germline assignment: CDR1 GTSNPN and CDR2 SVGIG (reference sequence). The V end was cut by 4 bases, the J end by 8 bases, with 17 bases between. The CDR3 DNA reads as TGTGCCTGGATGAGTTACAGGGCAAAAGGCTACACCTTC. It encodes CAWMSYRAKGYTF. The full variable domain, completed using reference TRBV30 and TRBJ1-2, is SQTIHQWPATLVQPVGSPLSLECTVEGTSNPNLYWYRQAAGRGLQLLFYSVGIGQISSEVPQNLSASRPQDRQFILSSKKLLLSDSGFYLCAWMSYRAKGYTFGSGTRLTVV.

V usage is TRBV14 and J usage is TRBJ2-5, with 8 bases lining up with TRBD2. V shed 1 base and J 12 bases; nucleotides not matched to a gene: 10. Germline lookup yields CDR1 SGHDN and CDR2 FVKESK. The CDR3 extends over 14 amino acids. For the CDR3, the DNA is TGTGCCAGCAGCCAAGTACTAGCGGAGAAGAGCAAGTACTTC. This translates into CASSQVLAEKSKYF.

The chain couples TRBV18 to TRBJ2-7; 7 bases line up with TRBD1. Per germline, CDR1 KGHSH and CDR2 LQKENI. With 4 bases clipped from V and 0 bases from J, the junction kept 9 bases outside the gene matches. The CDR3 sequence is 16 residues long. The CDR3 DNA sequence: TGTGCCAGCTCACGACAGGAGACAGGGAGCTCCTACGAGCAGTACTTC. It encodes CASSRQETGSSYEQYF.

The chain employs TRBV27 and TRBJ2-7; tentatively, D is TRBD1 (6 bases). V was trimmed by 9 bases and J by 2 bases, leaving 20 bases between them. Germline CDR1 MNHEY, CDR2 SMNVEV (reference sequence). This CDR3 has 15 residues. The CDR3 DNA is TGTGCCAGTTCCCCGACAGGCAGTAAGACCTACGAGCAGTACTTC. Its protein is CASSPTGSKTYEQYF.

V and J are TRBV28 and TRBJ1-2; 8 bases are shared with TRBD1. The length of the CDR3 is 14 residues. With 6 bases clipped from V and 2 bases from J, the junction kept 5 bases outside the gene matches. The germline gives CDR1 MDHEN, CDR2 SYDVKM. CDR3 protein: CASRRQGMNYGYTF. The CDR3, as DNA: TGTGCCAGCAGACGACAGGGGATGAACTATGGCTACACCTTC.